This record covers a single TCR beta chain. PCR employed 60 Vbeta and 13 Jbeta primers. Sequenced by immunoSEQ multiplex PCR; TCRdb stores in-frame clones only, minus some. The table shows about 96,000 clones, with 64% occurring only once. This CDR3 region has 18 residues. V dropped 0 bases and J dropped 0 bases, with 17 bases sitting between them. CDR1 and CDR2 (germline): SNHLY, FYNNEI. The data derive from a study of cytomegalovirus exposure and HLA in healthy donors. The clonotype was recovered from a man aged 60-69 years in good health and CMV-seronegative. The sequencing input was PBMCs. The chain couples TRBV2 to TRBJ1-1; D not resolved. CDR3 in DNA: TGTGCCAGCAGTGAAGCGTGGGCCAGAAACAAAATGAACACTGAAGCTTTCTTT. Translated: CASSEAWARNKMNTEAFF.